A single sample is the source of the 22 T cell receptor beta chains below, sequenced in a study of blood T cell repertoires in COVID-19. Using immunoSEQ multiplex PCR, the repertoire was profiled, and TCRdb retains in-frame clones only, with some absent. The table includes about 230,000 clones, roughly 83% detected once. The sequencing sample was made of peripheral blood. These receptor sequences come from a woman in her 70s with active or convalescent COVID-19.

V and J are TRBV18 and TRBJ2-3; TRBD2 matches 8 bases. Looked up from germline, CDR1 is KGHSH and CDR2 is LQKENI. The CDR3 is made up of 16 amino acids. Trimming at V came to 3 bases and at J to 6 bases, leaving 11 bases not matched to a gene. In DNA, the CDR3 is TGTGCCAGCTCACCGGCAAGCGGGGGAAGGTGGGATACGCAGTATTTT. It specifies CASSPASGGRWDTQYF.

The chain couples TRBV27 to TRBJ2-7; 11 bases align to TRBD2. Germline assignment: CDR1 MNHEY and CDR2 SMNVEV (reference sequence). CDR3 length: 16 amino acids. V was pared by 6 bases and J by 3 bases, with 10 bases of the junction left unmatched. The DNA of the CDR3 is TGTGCCAGCAGCCGCTTACTAGCGGGAGACATCTACGAGCAGTACTTC. This encodes CASSRLLAGDIYEQYF.

This clone was seen just once. The chain recombines TRBV29-1 with TRBJ1-4, with 11 positions matching TRBD1. Looked up from germline, CDR1 is SQVTM and CDR2 is ANQGSEA. The CDR3 contains 12 residues. Trimming took 6 bases from V and 8 from J; bases not matched to a gene: 2. The CDR3 nucleotides read TGCAGCGTGGGACAGGGGGAGGAAAAACTGTTTTTT. This encodes CSVGQGEEKLFF.

This chain uses TRBV5-1 with TRBJ1-4; D remains ambiguous. Germline CDR1 reads SGHRS; CDR2 reads YFSETQ. This CDR3 is built from 15 residues. V was cut by 7 bases and J by 5 bases, with 18 bases left in between. In nucleotides, the CDR3 is TGCGCCAGCCGACGGGATGTGGTGGGGAATGAAAAACTGTTTTTT. This sequence encodes CASRRDVVGNEKLFF. The full variable domain, its missing parts supplied by reference TRBV5-1 and TRBJ1-4, is KAGVTQTPRYLIKTRGQQVTLSCSPISGHRSVSWYQQTPGQGLQFLFEYFSETQRNKGNFPGRFSGRQFSNSRSEMNVSTLELGDSALYLCASRRDVVGNEKLFFGSGTQLSVL.

The genes are TRBV3-1 (or the pseudogene TRBV3-2) and TRBJ2-1; 10 bases match TRBD2. V trimming: 0 bases; J trimming: 8 bases; junction bases outside the gene matches: 7. The germline gives CDR1 LGHDT, CDR2 YNNKEL (reference sequence). CDR3 length equals 16 residues. CDR3 bases: TGTGCCAGCAGCCAAGATCGGTCTAGCGGGGGCGATGAGCAGTTCTTC. It yields the protein CASSQDRSSGGDEQFF.

V is TRBV7-8 and J is TRBJ2-5, with 8 bases matching TRBD2. From germline, CDR1 is SGHVS and CDR2 FQNEAQ. The V segment lost 5 bases and the J segment 7 bases; nucleotides outside the gene matches: 12. The CDR3 is 15 residues long. For the CDR3, the DNA is TGTGCCAGCAGCCTCGAGCGGGGGATTCATTTGACCCAGTACTTC. Translated: CASSLERGIHLTQYF.

This clone appeared a few times. Other DNA sequences in this sample translate to the same CDR3. The V call is TRBV5-1, the J call TRBJ2-7, with a weak D call TRBD1 (6 bases). The CDR3 is 13 residues long. V shed 3 bases and J shed 1 base, with 8 bases lying between them. Germline V lookup: CDR1 SGHRS, CDR2 YFSETQ. DNA of the CDR3: TGCGCCAGCAGCTACGGACAGTCCTACGAGCAGTACTTC. It specifies CASSYGQSYEQYF.

This clone was observed once. The chain combines TRBV5-4 with TRBJ2-3, with D uncertain. Trimming took off 2 bases at V and 5 bases at J, with 9 bases between the two ends. Per germline, CDR1 SGHNT and CDR2 YYREEE (reference sequence). This CDR3 comprises 13 residues. Here the CDR3 DNA reads TGTGCCAGCAGCTTCGAGCTCGGAGATACGCAGTATTTT. Translation: CASSFELGDTQYF.

The chain has TRBV11-2 and TRBJ1-6, with unresolved D. The CDR3 is 13 residues long. Germline assignment: CDR1 SGHAT and CDR2 FQNNGV. V was shortened by 7 bases and J by 0 bases, with 4 bases between the two germline ends. CDR3 protein: CASTRSYNSPLHF. The CDR3 coding sequence is TGTGCCAGCACTCGCTCCTATAATTCACCCCTCCACTTT.

The chain carries TRBV10-2 and TRBJ2-7; the match to TRBD2 covers 8 bases. CDR3 length equals 15 residues. Germline V gene lookup returns CDR1 WSHSY and CDR2 SAAADI. J lost 4 bases, V lost 2 bases, and 7 bases had no gene match. DNA of the CDR3: TGCGCCAGCAGTGAGCCCGGGACTAGTGGGTACGAGCAGTACTTC. This gives the protein CASSEPGTSGYEQYF.

The chain carries TRBV4-2 and TRBJ2-3; D is unclear. The CDR3 has 14 residues. Trimming removed 4 bases from V and 2 bases from J, with 10 bases in between. CDR1 LGHNA and CDR2 YNFKEQ come from the germline V gene. The CDR3 loop is CASSPGSHTDTQYF. The CDR3 nucleotides read TGTGCCAGCAGCCCCGGGTCACACACAGATACGCAGTATTTT.

V usage is TRBV4-1 and J usage is TRBJ2-7, with 16 bases that match TRBD2. Trimming cost V 2 bases and J 4 bases; bases outside gene matches: 8. The CDR3 runs 18 residues. In germline, CDR1 is MGHRA, CDR2 YSYEKL. This CDR3 reads CASSQTPQGLAGGYEQYF. The CDR3 nucleotides are TGCGCCAGCAGCCAAACCCCACAGGGACTAGCGGGAGGGTACGAGCAGTACTTC.

The gene calls are TRBV5-6 and TRBJ1-5; 7 nucleotides line up with TRBD1. This CDR3 comprises 15 residues. Looked up from germline, CDR1 is SGHDT and CDR2 is YYEEEE. V was clipped by 3 bases and J by 1 base; unmatched bases: 4. DNA of the CDR3: TGTGCCAGCAGCTCGACAGGGATCAGCAATCAGCCCCAGCATTTT. Translation: CASSSTGISNQPQHF.

V and J are TRBV6-5 and TRBJ2-7; tentatively, D is TRBD1 (6 bases). V gave up 0 bases and J gave up 6 bases, with 9 bases separating them. This CDR3 spans 13 amino acids. In germline, CDR1 is MNHEY, CDR2 SVGAGI. The DNA of the CDR3 is TGTGCCAGCAGTTACTCCCCAGGGGCCGAGCAGTACTTC. This gives the protein CASSYSPGAEQYF.

The chain uses TRBV20-1 and TRBJ2-3, with 13 bases fitting TRBD2. The germline V gene has CDR1 DFQATT and CDR2 SNEGSKA (reference sequence). J was trimmed by 6 bases and V by 3 bases; bases with no gene match: 9. The CDR3 has 16 amino acids. The CDR3 DNA sequence: TGCAGTGCTAGTGGACTAGCGGGGGCCCGGGTGGATACGCAGTATTTT. Protein: CSASGLAGARVDTQYF.

This chain joins TRBV4-1 and TRBJ2-3, with 8 nucleotides matching TRBD1. CDR3 length: 19 residues. J lost 8 bases, V lost 1 base, and 20 bases had no gene match. In germline, CDR1 is MGHRA, CDR2 YSYEKL. The CDR3 loop reads CASSQGLALGQGASGTQYF. The CDR3 DNA follows: TGCGCCAGCAGCCAAGGGCTGGCTCTCGGGCAGGGGGCATCAGGTACGCAGTATTTT.

The gene calls are TRBV7-2 and TRBJ2-1; D remains unclear. V lost 1 base and J lost 4, with 17 bases in between. CDR1 is SGHTA and CDR2 is FQGNSA in the germline V gene. The CDR3 loop spans 17 amino acids. The CDR3 sequence is CASSLDVASSNYNEQFF. The DNA of the CDR3 is TGTGCCAGCAGCTTAGACGTGGCTTCTTCAAATTACAATGAGCAGTTCTTC.

This clone has a single count. V usage is TRBV19 and J usage is TRBJ2-3; D is perhaps TRBD2 (5 bases). V lost 3 bases and J lost 11, with 18 bases in between. Germline CDR1 and CDR2: LNHDA and SQIVND (reference sequence). The CDR3 runs 14 residues. The CDR3 loop reads CASSIPQLDRRQYF. The CDR3 coding sequence is TGTGCCAGTAGTATCCCCCAACTAGACCGAAGGCAGTATTTT.

The gene calls are TRBV12-3 or TRBV12-4 and TRBJ1-2; no clear D. V dropped 6 bases and J dropped 2 bases, with 4 bases sitting between them. The CDR3 covers 11 residues. CDR3 nucleotide sequence: TGTGCCAGCAGACAAAACTATGGCTACACCTTC. Protein product: CASRQNYGYTF.

The rearrangement joins TRBV24-1 to TRBJ2-1, with 10 bases identical to TRBD2. The V gene's germline CDR1 is KGHDR and CDR2 SFDVKD. The CDR3 covers 18 residues. The junction had 15 bases not matched to a gene; V was cut back by 2 bases and J by 9 bases. CDR3: CATSDSKAGGLRSSEQFF. As DNA, the CDR3 is TGTGCCACCAGTGATTCTAAAGCGGGGGGGCTGCGGTCTTCTGAGCAGTTCTTC.

V is TRBV18 and J is TRBJ2-6; 7 bases agree with TRBD2. V lost 4 bases, J lost 3 bases, and 0 bases stayed unmatched. Germline CDR1 is KGHSH and CDR2 is LQKENI. The CDR3 extends over 14 amino acids. CDR3 amino acids: CASSLAGGANVLTF. CDR3 bases: TGTGCCAGCTCACTAGCGGGTGGGGCCAACGTCCTGACTTTC.

The V and J genes are TRBV6-5 and TRBJ1-1, with D uncertain. The V gene lost 6 bases and the J gene lost 0 bases, with 11 bases spanning the gap. The CDR3 consists of 14 residues. Germline V lookup: CDR1 MNHEY, CDR2 SVGAGI. The CDR3 protein is CASSFDTLNTEAFF. The DNA of the CDR3 is TGTGCCAGCAGCTTCGACACATTGAACACTGAAGCTTTCTTT.